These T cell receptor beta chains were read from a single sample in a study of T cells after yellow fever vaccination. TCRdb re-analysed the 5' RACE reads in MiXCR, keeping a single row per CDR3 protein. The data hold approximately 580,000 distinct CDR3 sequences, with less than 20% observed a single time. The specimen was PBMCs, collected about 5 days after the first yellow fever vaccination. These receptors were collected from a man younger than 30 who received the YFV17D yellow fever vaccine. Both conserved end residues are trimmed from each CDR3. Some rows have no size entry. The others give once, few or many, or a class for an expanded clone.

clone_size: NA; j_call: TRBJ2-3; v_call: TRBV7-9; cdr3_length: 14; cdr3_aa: ASSQTGHRSTDTQY
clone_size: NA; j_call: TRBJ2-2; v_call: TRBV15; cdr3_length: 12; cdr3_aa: ATSRVGNTGELF
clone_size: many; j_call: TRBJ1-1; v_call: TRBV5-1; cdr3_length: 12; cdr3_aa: ASSLDSGNTEAF
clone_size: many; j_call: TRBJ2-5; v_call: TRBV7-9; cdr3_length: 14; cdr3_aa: ASSSGLAGAGETQY
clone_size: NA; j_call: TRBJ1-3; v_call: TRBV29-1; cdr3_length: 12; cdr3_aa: SVLISGEGNTIY
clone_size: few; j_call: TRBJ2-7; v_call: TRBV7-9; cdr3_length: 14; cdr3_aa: ASSLAWRPDAHEQY
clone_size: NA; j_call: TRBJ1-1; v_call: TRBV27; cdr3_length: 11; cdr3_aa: ASTSDKNTEAF
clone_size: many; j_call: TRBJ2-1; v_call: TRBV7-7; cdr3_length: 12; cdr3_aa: ATRSVTSYNEQF
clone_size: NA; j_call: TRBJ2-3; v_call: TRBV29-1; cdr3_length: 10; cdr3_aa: SAGRSMNTQY
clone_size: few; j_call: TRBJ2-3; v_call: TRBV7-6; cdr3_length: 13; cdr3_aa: ASSLPAGGTDTQY
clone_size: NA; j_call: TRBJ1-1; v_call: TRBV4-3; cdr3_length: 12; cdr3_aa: ASSQGSRQTEAF
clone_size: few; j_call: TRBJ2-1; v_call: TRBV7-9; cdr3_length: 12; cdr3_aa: ASSYGTDHNEQF
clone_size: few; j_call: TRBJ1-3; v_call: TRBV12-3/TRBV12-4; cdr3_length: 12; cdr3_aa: ASGYSHPGNTIY
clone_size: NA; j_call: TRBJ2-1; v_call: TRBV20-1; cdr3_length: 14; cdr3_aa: SARRLAGEAGNEQF
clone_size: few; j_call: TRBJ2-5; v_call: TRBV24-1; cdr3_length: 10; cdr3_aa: ATSDWGETQY
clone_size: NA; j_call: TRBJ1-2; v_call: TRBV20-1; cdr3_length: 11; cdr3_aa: SARDTTAYGYT
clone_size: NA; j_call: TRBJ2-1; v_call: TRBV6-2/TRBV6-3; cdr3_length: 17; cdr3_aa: ASSYSLLFGARTFDEQF
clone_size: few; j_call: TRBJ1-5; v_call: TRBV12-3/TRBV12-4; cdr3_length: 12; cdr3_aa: ASTRTASNQPQH
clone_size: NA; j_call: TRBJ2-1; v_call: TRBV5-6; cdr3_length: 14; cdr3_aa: ASSFMSGGGRNEQF
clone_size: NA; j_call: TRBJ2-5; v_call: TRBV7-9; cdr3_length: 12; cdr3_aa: ASSSERDRETQY
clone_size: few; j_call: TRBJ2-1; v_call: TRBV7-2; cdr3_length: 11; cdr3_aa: ASRRDTYNEQF
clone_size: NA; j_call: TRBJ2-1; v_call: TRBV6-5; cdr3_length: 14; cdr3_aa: ASSYSPLTGDNEQF
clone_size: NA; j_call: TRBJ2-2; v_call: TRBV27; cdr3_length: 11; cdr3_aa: ASSLKAPGELF
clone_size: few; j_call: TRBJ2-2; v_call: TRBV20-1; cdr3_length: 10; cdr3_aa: SARGAGWELF
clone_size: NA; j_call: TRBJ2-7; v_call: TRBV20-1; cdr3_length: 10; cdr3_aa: SAGQGTYEQY
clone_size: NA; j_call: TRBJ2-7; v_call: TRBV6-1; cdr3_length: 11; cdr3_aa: ASMAGNSYEQY
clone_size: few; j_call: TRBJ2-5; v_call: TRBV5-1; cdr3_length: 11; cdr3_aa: ASSGRRGETQY
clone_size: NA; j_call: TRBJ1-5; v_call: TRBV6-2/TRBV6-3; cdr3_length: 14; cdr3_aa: ASNMGGTGELQPQH
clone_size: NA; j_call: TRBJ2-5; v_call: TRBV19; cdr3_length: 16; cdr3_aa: ASSISGLAGGLEWTQY
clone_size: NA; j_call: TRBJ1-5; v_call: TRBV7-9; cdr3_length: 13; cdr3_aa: ASSQMTGVNQPQH
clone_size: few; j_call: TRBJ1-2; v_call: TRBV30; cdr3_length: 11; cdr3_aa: AWSTQTNYGYT
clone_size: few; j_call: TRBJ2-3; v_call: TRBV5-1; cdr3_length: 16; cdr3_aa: ASTQARGGRTDTDTQY